Below are 28 T cell receptor beta chains sequenced from a single sample in a study of cytomegalovirus exposure and HLA in healthy donors. Researchers ran the PCR with 60 Vbeta and 13 Jbeta primers. This table comes from immunoSEQ multiplex PCR, and its TCRdb copy is limited to in-frame clones, with some not included. The sample totals approximately 120,000 clones. The sequenced sample consisted of PBMCs. The receptor set was obtained from an older woman in good health and CMV-seronegative.

The V gene is TRBV5-5, the J gene TRBJ1-4; D uncertain. The CDR3 covers 14 residues. Germline values: CDR1 SGHKS, CDR2 YYEKEE (reference sequence). V was cut by 4 bases and J by 5 bases, with 12 bases left in between. CDR3 sequence: CASSPSGKNEKLFF. The CDR3 DNA reads TGTGCCAGCAGCCCTAGTGGAAAGAATGAAAAACTGTTTTTT.

The chain joins TRBV10-3 to TRBJ2-7; 9 bases match TRBD1. The CDR3 spans 14 residues. Per the germline V gene, CDR1 is ENHRY and CDR2 is SYGVKD. V trimming: 1 base; J trimming: 5 bases; junction bases outside the gene matches: 3. The CDR3 nucleotides are TGTGCCATCAGTGAGTACCGGACAGGGGACGAGCAGTACTTC. This codes for CAISEYRTGDEQYF.

CDR3 loop: CAQGSGAGQHGYTF. CDR3 in DNA: TGTGCCCAAGGCTCGGGCGCGGGACAGCATGGCTACACCTTC. This chain links TRBV30 with TRBJ1-2, with 7 bases lining up with TRBD1. The CDR3 consists of 14 residues. V shed 8 bases and J 6 bases; nucleotides not matched to a gene: 15. CDR1 GTSNPN and CDR2 SVGIG come from the germline V gene (reference sequence).

CDR3 sequence (DNA): TGTGCCAGCAGTACCCGGGGACATTTGGGCAATCAGCCCCAGCATTTT. Translation: CASSTRGHLGNQPQHF. This rearrangement joins TRBV2 to TRBJ1-5; D might be TRBD1 (6 bases). V lost 5 bases and J lost 2, with 16 bases in between. CDR1 SNHLY and CDR2 FYNNEI come from the germline V gene. This CDR3 region has 16 residues.

The chain combines TRBV5-5 with TRBJ2-6; 11 bases match TRBD2. The CDR3 contains 18 residues. Unmatched junction bases numbered 5, after V lost 3 bases and J lost 0 bases. Germline CDR1 and CDR2: SGHKS and YYEKEE (reference sequence). The CDR3 DNA reads as TGTGCCAGCAGCTCTCTAGCGGGGGGCCCCTCTGGGGCCAACGTCCTGACTTTC. Its translation: CASSSLAGGPSGANVLTF.

The chain joins TRBV12-5 to TRBJ2-3, with D possibly matching TRBD1 (6 bases). The germline gives CDR1 LGHNT, CDR2 FRNRAP. With 0 bases removed from V and 2 bases from J, the gap between germline ends came to 15 bases. This CDR3 has 17 amino acids. The CDR3 DNA reads TGTGCTAGTGGTTTGGTAATTCGAGGACAGTCCACAGATACGCAGTATTTT. This translates into CASGLVIRGQSTDTQYF.

V gene TRBV2 combines with J gene TRBJ1-1; tentatively, D is TRBD1 (6 bases). V was pared by 8 bases and J by 6 bases, with 22 bases between. CDR3 length: 15 residues. CDR1 SNHLY and CDR2 FYNNEI come from the germline V gene. CDR3 sequence reads: CASYGGGGVIAEAFF. Here the CDR3 DNA reads TGTGCCAGCTACGGGGGAGGGGGAGTTATCGCTGAAGCTTTCTTT.

The rearrangement links TRBV5-4 to TRBJ2-7; TRBD2 matches at 8 bases. The junction had 7 bases not matched to a gene; V was cut back by 2 bases and J by 0 bases. This CDR3 has 16 residues. Looked up from germline, CDR1 is SGHNT and CDR2 is YYREEE (reference sequence). The CDR3 DNA reads as TGTGCCAGCAGCTTCCTGATAGCGGGGAGCTCCTACGAGCAGTACTTC. This encodes CASSFLIAGSSYEQYF. The full variable domain, in which reference TRBV5-4 and TRBJ2-7 provide the parts outside the CDR3, is ETGVTQSPTHLIKTRGQQVTLRCSSQSGHNTVSWYQQALGQGPQFIFQYYREEENGRGNFPPRFSGLQFPNYSSELNVNALELDDSALYLCASSFLIAGSSYEQYFGPGTRLTVT.

The rearrangement joins TRBV14 to TRBJ1-6; 7 nucleotides match TRBD1. Unmatched junction bases numbered 5, after V lost 0 bases and J lost 3 bases. The CDR3 extends over 17 amino acids. From germline, CDR1 is SGHDN and CDR2 FVKESK. This chain's CDR3 is CASSQEGTAIYNSPLHF. DNA of the CDR3: TGTGCCAGCAGCCAAGAGGGGACAGCAATCTATAATTCACCCCTCCACTTT.

The chain carries TRBV5-4 and TRBJ1-6; a possible D gene is TRBD1 (5 bases). Trimming pared 4 bases from V and 6 bases from J, leaving 17 bases between. The CDR3 contains 16 residues. Germline CDR1 is SGHNT and CDR2 is YYREEE (reference sequence). The CDR3 protein is CASSGGEPGRNSPLHF. The CDR3 region has the DNA TGTGCCAGCAGCGGGGGGGAACCAGGGCGTAATTCACCCCTCCACTTT.

This sequence joins TRBV27 and TRBJ1-6; TRBD1 agrees at 8 bases. V shed 5 bases, J shed 0 bases, and the junction held 24 bases outside the gene matches. Germline lookup yields CDR1 MNHEY and CDR2 SMNVEV (reference sequence). This CDR3 comprises 23 residues. CDR3 amino acids: CASSALSPRGTGYDSSYNSPLHF. In nucleotides, the CDR3 is TGTGCCAGCAGTGCCTTATCCCCCCGGGGGACAGGCTACGACAGCTCCTATAATTCACCCCTCCACTTT.

V usage is TRBV28 and J usage is TRBJ1-1; D remains ambiguous. Germline-derived CDR1 and CDR2 are MDHEN and SYDVKM. V lost 6 bases and J lost 3, with 14 bases in between. The CDR3 runs to 14 residues. This CDR3 reads CASRVQSADTEAFF. The CDR3 DNA reads TGTGCCAGCAGGGTCCAATCGGCGGACACTGAAGCTTTCTTT.

For the CDR3, the DNA is TGCACCAGCAGCCAAGATAGTTCGAGAGTGTCAGAGCAGTTCTTC. Protein: CTSSQDSSRVSEQFF. V and J are TRBV1 and TRBJ2-1; the table's D call of TRBD2 was not tested on the DNA. TRBV1 is noted as a pseudogene. CDR3 length: 15 amino acids.

The rearrangement joins TRBV6-1 to TRBJ1-5, with a possible D match to TRBD1 (6 bases). The V end lost 5 bases, the J end lost 0 bases, and 11 bases lay between the germline ends. Germline CDR1 is MNHNS and CDR2 is SASEGT. This CDR3 is built from 15 residues. CDR3 sequence (DNA): TGTGCCAGCAGTCCCACAGGGATTAGCAATCAGCCCCAGCATTTT. It specifies CASSPTGISNQPQHF.

V gene TRBV5-1 combines with J gene TRBJ1-4; TRBD1 matches 10 bases. Germline lookup yields CDR1 SGHRS and CDR2 YFSETQ. With V trimmed by 5 bases and J by 2 bases, 3 bases remained unmatched. The CDR3 contains 15 residues. The chain's CDR3 is CASRQTGGTNEKLFF. DNA for the CDR3: TGCGCCAGCAGGCAGACAGGGGGCACTAATGAAAAACTGTTTTTT.

The chain's CDR3 is CASRPTGGGETQYF. The CDR3 DNA reads TGTGCCAGCAGACCCACAGGGGGAGGAGAGACCCAGTACTTC. The chain links TRBV2 to TRBJ2-5, with TRBD1 identical over 8 bases. Germline CDR1 SNHLY, CDR2 FYNNEI. This CDR3 region has 14 residues. V shed 6 bases and J 4 bases; nucleotides not matched to a gene: 7. Combining the CDR3 with reference TRBV2 and TRBJ2-5 gives the whole variable domain EPEVTQTPSHQVTQMGQEVILRCVPISNHLYFYWYRQILGQKVEFLVSFYNNEISEKSEIFDDQFSVERPDGSNFTLKIRSTKLEDSAMYFCASRPTGGGETQYFGPGTRLLVL.

The chain carries TRBV5-4 and TRBJ1-6; D is unclear. From germline, CDR1 is SGHNT and CDR2 YYREEE (reference sequence). The CDR3 consists of 15 residues. V was pared by 0 bases and J by 10 bases, with 14 bases between. In nucleotides, the CDR3 is TGTGCCAGCAGCTTGGACAGTGGTCGTGGGTCACCCCTCCACTTT. Its translation is CASSLDSGRGSPLHF.

The V call is TRBV7-9, the J call TRBJ2-1; 9 bases match TRBD2. The CDR3 totals 14 residues. Trimming removed 2 bases from V and 7 bases from J; junction bases left unmatched: 3. Germline loops: CDR1 SEHNR, CDR2 FQNEAQ (reference sequence). The chain's CDR3 is CASSLLAGINEQFF. CDR3 nucleotides: TGTGCCAGCAGCTTACTAGCGGGAATAAATGAGCAGTTCTTC. The full variable domain, completed using reference TRBV7-9 and TRBJ2-1, is DTGVSQNPRHKITKRGQNVTFRCDPISEHNRLYWYRQTLGQGPEFLTYFQNEAQLEKSRLLSDRFSAERPKGSFSTLEIQRTEQGDSAMYLCASSLLAGINEQFFGPGTRLTVL.

The chain has TRBV29-1 and TRBJ1-2, with D hard to call. Germline values: CDR1 SQVTM, CDR2 ANQGSEA. Trimming removed 1 base at V and 3 bases at J, with 6 bases between. The CDR3 is made up of 12 amino acids. This chain's CDR3 is CSVEGLDYGYTF. For the CDR3, the DNA is TGCAGCGTTGAAGGGCTTGACTATGGCTACACCTTC.

This chain connects TRBV19 to TRBJ2-7; D is ambiguous. The CDR3 contains 14 residues. Trimming took 5 bases from V and 9 from J, leaving 20 bases between them. Germline CDR1 and CDR2: LNHDA and SQIVND (reference sequence). The DNA of the CDR3 is TGTGCCAGTAGTTTAAATCCCACTGGCGGAGTGCAGTACTTC. This sequence encodes CASSLNPTGGVQYF.

The chain employs TRBV5-3 and TRBJ2-5, with 7 bases fitting TRBD1. The J call may be incorrect, as the DNA end agrees better with TRBJ2-7. TRBV5-3 falls under the ORF class, with uncertain function. This CDR3 comprises 16 residues. The DNA of the CDR3 is TGTGCCAGAAGCCAGGGCCCTACAGGGGAGTGCTACGAGCAGTACTTC. Amino acid sequence: CARSQGPTGECYEQYF.

J is TRBJ1-4 and V is TRBV6-5; D unclear. CDR3 length: 13 amino acids. V lost 10 bases, J lost 5 bases, and 14 bases lay in between. Germline V gene data show CDR1 as MNHEY and CDR2 as SVGAGI. The CDR3 nucleotides read TGTGCCACCCAAATCCGGGGAAATGAAAAACTGTTTTTT. Translation: CATQIRGNEKLFF.

The chain is built from TRBV9 and TRBJ1-5, with 8 bases matching TRBD1. This CDR3 is 16 amino acids long. In germline, CDR1 is SGDLS, CDR2 YYNGEE. V trimming: 3 bases; J trimming: 0 bases; junction bases outside the gene matches: 5. CDR3 in amino acids: CASSAGQGFSNQPQHF. The CDR3 DNA follows: TGTGCCAGCAGCGCAGGACAGGGTTTTAGCAATCAGCCCCAGCATTTT. Variable domain in full (rest from reference TRBV9 and TRBJ1-5): DSGVTQTPKHLITATGQRVTLRCSPRSGDLSVYWYQQSLDQGLQFLIQYYNGEERAKGNILERFSAQQFPDLHSELNLSSLELGDSALYFCASSAGQGFSNQPQHFGDGTRLSIL.

The rearrangement joins TRBV5-8 to TRBJ2-4; no reliable D call. Germline CDR1 is SGHTS and CDR2 is YDEGEE. CDR3 length: 14 residues. Trimming removed 0 bases at V and 1 base at J, with 5 bases between. The CDR3 DNA reads TGTGCCAGCAGCTTGGCGGTGGCCAAAAACATTCAGTACTTC. The encoded protein is CASSLAVAKNIQYF.

The chain employs TRBV10-3 and TRBJ2-6; 8 bases are a match to TRBD1. Trimming removed 8 bases from V and 0 bases from J; junction bases left unmatched: 12. The CDR3 sequence is 18 residues long. Germline CDR1 reads ENHRY; CDR2 reads SYGVKD. The CDR3 protein is CAIGKAGTGPSGANVLTF. The CDR3 coding sequence is TGTGCCATCGGAAAAGCCGGGACAGGTCCCTCTGGGGCCAACGTCCTGACTTTC.

CDR3: CASSLLGAGGRGKNEQFF. The CDR3 nucleotides are TGTGCCAGCAGCCTCTTAGGCGCCGGTGGCAGGGGAAAGAATGAGCAGTTCTTC. This chain joins TRBV7-9 and TRBJ2-1; D may be TRBD1 (6 bases). The germline CDR1 and CDR2 sequences are SEHNR and FQNEAQ (reference sequence). V dropped 5 bases and J dropped 7 bases, with 27 bases sitting between them. CDR3 length: 18 residues.

This chain connects TRBV5-1 to TRBJ1-4; 7 nucleotides agree with TRBD1. Unmatched junction bases numbered 2, after V lost 0 bases and J lost 3 bases. This CDR3 is 15 amino acids long. Germline V CDR1 and CDR2: SGHRS, YFSETQ. The CDR3 DNA reads as TGCGCCAGCAGCTTGGGGGACAGTCCTAATGAAAAACTGTTTTTT. This translates into CASSLGDSPNEKLFF. Together with reference TRBV5-1 and TRBJ1-4, the CDR3 gives the full variable domain: KAGVTQTPRYLIKTRGQQVTLSCSPISGHRSVSWYQQTPGQGLQFLFEYFSETQRNKGNFPGRFSGRQFSNSRSEMNVSTLELGDSALYLCASSLGDSPNEKLFFGSGTQLSVL.

This rearrangement joins TRBV5-6 to TRBJ2-5; perhaps TRBD2 as D (6 bases). CDR3 size: 13 residues. CDR1 SGHDT and CDR2 YYEEEE come from the germline V gene. The V end was cut by 2 bases, the J end by 1 base, with 6 bases between. The CDR3 coding sequence is TGTGCCAGCAGCTTCGGGGGCCAAGAGACCCAGTACTTC. The encoded protein is CASSFGGQETQYF.